The text below deals with one T cell receptor beta chain. Antigen unknown. The data were obtained in a study of blood T cells in healthy people across ages. Whole-study results and caveats: Investigators viewed diversity estimates from one million T cells as underestimates, the study reported.

CDR3 size: 15 residues. Trimming removed 6 bases from V and 2 bases from J; junction bases left unmatched: 6. CDR1 and CDR2 from the germline V gene are MNHEY and SVGAGI. PCR was performed a second time for 7 to 11 cycles using a sample-barcoded 5' primer and a J-beta primer mix. TCRdb reanalysed the 5' RACE reads using MiXCR and keeps one entry per CDR3 protein. The table records roughly 800,000 distinct CDR3 sequences, 58% of them present only once. The donors, all healthy, were Caucasians living in Russia, aged about 6 to 95. Per sample, a minimum of 7 million PBMCs were isolated. The sequence came from a young man in good health. The J gene is TRBJ2-7, the V gene TRBV6-5; the match to TRBD2 covers 11 bases. Sample: blood. The CDR3 DNA follows: TGTGCCAGCAGCCGCCTAGCGGGGGGTGCCTACGAGCAGTACTTC. Protein sequence: CASSRLAGGAYEQYF.